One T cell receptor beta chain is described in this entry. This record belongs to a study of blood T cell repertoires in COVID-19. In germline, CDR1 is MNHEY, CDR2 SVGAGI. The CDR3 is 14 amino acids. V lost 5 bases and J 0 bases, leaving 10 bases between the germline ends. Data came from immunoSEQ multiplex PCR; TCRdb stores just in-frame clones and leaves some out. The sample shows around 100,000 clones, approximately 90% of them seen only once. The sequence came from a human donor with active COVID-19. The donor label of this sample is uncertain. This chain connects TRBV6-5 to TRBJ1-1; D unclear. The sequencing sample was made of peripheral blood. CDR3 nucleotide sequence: TGTGCCAGCAGTCCTTCCGGGTTGAACACTGAAGCTTTCTTT. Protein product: CASSPSGLNTEAFF.